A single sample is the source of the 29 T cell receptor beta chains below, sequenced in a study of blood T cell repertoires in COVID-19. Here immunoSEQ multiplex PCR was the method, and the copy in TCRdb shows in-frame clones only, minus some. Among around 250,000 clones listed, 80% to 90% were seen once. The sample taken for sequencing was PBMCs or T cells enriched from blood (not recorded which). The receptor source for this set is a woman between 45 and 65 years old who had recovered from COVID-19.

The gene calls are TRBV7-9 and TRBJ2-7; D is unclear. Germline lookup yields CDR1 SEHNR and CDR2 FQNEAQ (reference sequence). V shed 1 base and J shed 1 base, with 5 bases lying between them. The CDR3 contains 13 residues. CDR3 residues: CASSLDGSYEQYF. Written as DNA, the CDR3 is TGTGCCAGCAGCTTAGACGGTTCCTACGAGCAGTACTTC.

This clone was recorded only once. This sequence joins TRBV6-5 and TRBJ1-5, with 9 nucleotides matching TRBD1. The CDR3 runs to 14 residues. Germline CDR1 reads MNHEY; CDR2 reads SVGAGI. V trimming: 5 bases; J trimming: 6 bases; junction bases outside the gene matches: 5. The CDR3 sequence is CASSLRTGVQPQHF. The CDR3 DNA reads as TGTGCCAGCAGTCTTCGGACAGGGGTTCAGCCCCAGCATTTT.

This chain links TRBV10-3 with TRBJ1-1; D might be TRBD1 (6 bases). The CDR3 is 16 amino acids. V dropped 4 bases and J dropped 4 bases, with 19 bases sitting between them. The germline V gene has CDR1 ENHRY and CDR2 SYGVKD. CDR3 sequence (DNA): TGTGCCATCAGTGCTCAGGGGTCAATAAGAGGCACTGAAGCTTTCTTT. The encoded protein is CAISAQGSIRGTEAFF.

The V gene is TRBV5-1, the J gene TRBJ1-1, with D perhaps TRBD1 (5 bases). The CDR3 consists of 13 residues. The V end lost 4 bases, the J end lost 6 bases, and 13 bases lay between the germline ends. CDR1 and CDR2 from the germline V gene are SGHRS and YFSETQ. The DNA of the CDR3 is TGCGCCAGCAGCCGGGGCGGGAGGGCTGAAGCTTTCTTT. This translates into CASSRGGRAEAFF.

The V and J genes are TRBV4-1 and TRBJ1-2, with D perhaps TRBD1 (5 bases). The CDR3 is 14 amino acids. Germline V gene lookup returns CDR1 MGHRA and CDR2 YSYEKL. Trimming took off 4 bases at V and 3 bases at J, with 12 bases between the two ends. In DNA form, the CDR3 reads TGCGCCAGCAGCCCTGGTAGGGGCGACTATGGCTACACCTTC. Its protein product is CASSPGRGDYGYTF.

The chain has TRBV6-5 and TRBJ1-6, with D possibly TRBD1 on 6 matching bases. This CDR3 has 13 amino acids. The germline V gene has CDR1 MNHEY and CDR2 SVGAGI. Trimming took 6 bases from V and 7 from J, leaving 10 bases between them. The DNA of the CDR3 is TGTGCCAGCAGGCCAGGGGTCAATTCACCCCTCCACTTT. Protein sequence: CASRPGVNSPLHF.

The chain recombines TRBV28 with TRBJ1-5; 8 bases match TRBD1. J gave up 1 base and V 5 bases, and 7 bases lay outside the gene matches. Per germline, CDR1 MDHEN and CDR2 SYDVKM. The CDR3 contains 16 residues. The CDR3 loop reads CASSIRTGLSNQPQHF. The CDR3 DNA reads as TGTGCCAGCAGTATAAGGACAGGGCTAAGCAATCAGCCCCAGCATTTT.

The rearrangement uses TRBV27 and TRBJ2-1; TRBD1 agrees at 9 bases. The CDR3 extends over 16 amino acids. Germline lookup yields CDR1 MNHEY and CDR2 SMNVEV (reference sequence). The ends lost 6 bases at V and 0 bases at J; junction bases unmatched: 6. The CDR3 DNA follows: TGTGCCAGCAGGTCCGGGACAGGGCGCTCCTACAATGAGCAGTTCTTC. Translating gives CASRSGTGRSYNEQFF.

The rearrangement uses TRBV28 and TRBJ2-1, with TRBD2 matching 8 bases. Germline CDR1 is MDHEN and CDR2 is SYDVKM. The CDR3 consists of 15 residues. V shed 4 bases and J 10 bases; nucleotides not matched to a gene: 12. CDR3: CASSYAIPGTREQFF. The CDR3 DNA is TGTGCCAGCAGTTATGCTATCCCCGGGACTAGGGAGCAGTTCTTC.

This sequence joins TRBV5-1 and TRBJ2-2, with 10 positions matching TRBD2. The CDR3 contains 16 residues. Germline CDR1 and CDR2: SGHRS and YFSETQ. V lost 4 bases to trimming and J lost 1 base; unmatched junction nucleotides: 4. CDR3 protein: CASSTWTSGNTGELFF. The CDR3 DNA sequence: TGCGCCAGCAGCACATGGACTAGCGGGAACACCGGGGAGCTGTTTTTT. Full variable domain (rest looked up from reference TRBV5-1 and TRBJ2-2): KAGVTQTPRYLIKTRGQQVTLSCSPISGHRSVSWYQQTPGQGLQFLFEYFSETQRNKGNFPGRFSGRQFSNSRSEMNVSTLELGDSALYLCASSTWTSGNTGELFFGEGSRLTVL.

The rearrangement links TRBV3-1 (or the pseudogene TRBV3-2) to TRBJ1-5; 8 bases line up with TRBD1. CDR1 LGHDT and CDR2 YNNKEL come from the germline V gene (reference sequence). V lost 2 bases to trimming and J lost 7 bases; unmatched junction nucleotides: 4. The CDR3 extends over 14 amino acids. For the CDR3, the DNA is TGTGCCAGCAGCCAAAGACAGGGGAGGCAGCCCCAGCATTTT. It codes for CASSQRQGRQPQHF.

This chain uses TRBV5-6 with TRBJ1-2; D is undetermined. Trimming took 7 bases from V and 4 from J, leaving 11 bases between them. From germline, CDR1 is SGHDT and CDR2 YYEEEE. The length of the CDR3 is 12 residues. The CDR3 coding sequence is TGTGCCAGCGCCACATCCCTCTATGGCTACACCTTC. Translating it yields CASATSLYGYTF.

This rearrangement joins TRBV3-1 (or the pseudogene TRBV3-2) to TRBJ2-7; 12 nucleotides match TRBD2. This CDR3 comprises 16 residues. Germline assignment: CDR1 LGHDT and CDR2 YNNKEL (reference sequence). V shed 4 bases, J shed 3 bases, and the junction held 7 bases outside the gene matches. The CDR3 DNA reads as TGTGCCAGCAGCCGAGCCAGACTAGCGGGAGTCTACGAGCAGTACTTC. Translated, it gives CASSRARLAGVYEQYF.

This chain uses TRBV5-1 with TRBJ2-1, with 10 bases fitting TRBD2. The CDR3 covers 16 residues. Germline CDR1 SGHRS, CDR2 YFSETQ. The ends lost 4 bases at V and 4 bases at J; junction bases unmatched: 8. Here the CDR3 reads CASSSSGRSIYNEQFF. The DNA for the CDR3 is TGCGCCAGCAGCAGTAGCGGGAGGTCAATTTACAATGAGCAGTTCTTC.

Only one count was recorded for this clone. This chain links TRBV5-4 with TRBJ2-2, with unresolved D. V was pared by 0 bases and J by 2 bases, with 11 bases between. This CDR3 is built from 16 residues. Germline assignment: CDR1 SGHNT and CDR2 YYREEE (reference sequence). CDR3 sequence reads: CASSLASSLNTGELFF. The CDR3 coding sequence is TGTGCCAGCAGCTTGGCCTCTTCACTAAACACCGGGGAGCTGTTTTTT.

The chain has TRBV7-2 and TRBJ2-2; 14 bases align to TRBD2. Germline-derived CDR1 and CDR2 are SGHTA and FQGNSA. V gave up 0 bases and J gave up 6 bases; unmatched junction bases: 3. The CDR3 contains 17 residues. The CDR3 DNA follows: TGTGCCAGCAGCTTAGCTGGACTAGCGGGGGGTGCCGGGGAGCTGTTTTTT. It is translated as CASSLAGLAGGAGELFF.

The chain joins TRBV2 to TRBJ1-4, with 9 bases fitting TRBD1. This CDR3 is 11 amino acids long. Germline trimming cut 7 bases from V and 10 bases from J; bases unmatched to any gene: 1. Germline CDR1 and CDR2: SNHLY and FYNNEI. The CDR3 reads CASMGQGKLFF. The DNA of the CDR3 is TGTGCCAGCATGGGACAGGGAAAACTGTTTTTT.

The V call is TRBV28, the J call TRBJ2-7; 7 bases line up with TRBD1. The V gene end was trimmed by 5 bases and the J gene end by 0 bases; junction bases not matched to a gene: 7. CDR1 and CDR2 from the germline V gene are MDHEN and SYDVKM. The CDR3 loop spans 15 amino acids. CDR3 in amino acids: CASSPPDRYSYEQYF. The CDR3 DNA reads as TGTGCCAGCAGTCCCCCGGACAGGTACTCCTACGAGCAGTACTTC.

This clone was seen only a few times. The CDR3 DNA follows: TGTGCCAGCAGCACCCAGCGAGGTGCCTACAATGAGCAGTTCTTC. Translation: CASSTQRGAYNEQFF. The chain joins TRBV5-6 to TRBJ2-1; no clear D. The germline V and J ends were trimmed by 4 bases and 2 bases, with 13 bases remaining between them. The CDR3 runs to 15 residues. Germline-derived CDR1 and CDR2 are SGHDT and YYEEEE.

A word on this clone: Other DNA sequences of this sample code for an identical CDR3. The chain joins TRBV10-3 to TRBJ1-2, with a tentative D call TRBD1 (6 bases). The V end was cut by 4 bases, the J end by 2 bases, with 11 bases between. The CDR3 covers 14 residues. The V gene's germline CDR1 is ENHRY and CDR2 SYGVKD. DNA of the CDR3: TGTGCCATCAGTGCGGGTCAGGGGAACTATGGCTACACCTTC. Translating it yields CAISAGQGNYGYTF.

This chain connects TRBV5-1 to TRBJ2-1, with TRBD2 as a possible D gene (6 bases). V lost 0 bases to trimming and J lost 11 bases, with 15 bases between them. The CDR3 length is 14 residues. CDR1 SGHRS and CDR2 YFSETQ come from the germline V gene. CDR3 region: CASSLGLAPSKQFF. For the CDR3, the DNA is TGCGCCAGCAGCTTGGGTCTAGCGCCGAGTAAGCAGTTCTTC.

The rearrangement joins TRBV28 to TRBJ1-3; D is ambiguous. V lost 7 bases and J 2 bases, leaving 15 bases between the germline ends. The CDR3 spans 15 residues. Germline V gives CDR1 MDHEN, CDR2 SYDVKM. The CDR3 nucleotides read TGTGCCAGCATGATCCTTCGGGGTACTGGAAACACCATATATTTT. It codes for CASMILRGTGNTIYF.

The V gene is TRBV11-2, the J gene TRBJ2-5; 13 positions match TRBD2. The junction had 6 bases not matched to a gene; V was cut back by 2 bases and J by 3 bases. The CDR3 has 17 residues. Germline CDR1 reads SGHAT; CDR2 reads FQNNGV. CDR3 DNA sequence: TGTGCCAGCAGCTTATTGGAGACTAGCGGGAGGAAAGAGACCCAGTACTTC. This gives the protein CASSLLETSGRKETQYF.

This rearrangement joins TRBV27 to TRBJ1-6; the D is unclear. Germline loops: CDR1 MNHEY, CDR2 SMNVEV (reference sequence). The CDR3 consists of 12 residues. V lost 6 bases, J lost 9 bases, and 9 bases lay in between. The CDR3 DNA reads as TGTGCCAGCAGCTCTCTCGGTTCACCCCTCCACTTT. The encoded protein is CASSSLGSPLHF.

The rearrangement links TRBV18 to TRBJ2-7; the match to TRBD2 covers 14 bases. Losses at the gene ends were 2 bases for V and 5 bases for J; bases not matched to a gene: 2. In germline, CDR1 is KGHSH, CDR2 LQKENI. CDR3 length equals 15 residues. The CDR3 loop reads CASSPGTSGSDEQYF. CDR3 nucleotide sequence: TGTGCCAGCTCACCAGGGACTAGCGGGAGTGACGAGCAGTACTTC.

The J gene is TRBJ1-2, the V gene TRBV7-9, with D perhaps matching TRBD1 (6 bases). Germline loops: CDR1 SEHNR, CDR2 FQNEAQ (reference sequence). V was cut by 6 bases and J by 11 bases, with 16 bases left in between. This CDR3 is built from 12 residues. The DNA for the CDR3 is TGTGCCAGCAGACTGGACAGTCCAGATTACACCTTC. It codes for CASRLDSPDYTF.

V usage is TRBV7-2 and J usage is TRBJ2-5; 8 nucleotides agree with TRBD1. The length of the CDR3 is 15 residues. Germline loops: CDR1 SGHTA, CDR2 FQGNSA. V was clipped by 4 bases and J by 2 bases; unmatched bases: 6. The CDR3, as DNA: TGTGCCAGCAGCTCCGGACAGGGATCTCAAGAGACCCAGTACTTC. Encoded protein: CASSSGQGSQETQYF.

The CDR3 protein is CASSPKMGELNTEAFF. The CDR3 coding sequence is TGTGCCAGCTCACCGAAGATGGGAGAGCTGAACACTGAAGCTTTCTTT. The chain has TRBV18 and TRBJ1-1; the D is unclear. CDR1 is KGHSH and CDR2 is LQKENI in the germline V gene. CDR3 length equals 16 residues. Trimming removed 3 bases from V and 0 bases from J, with 14 bases in between.

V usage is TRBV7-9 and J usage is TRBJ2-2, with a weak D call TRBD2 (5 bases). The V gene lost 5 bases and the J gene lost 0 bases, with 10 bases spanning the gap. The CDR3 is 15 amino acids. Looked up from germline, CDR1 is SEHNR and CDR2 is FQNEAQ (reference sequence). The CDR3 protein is CASSPAGTNTGELFF. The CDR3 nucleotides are TGTGCCAGCAGCCCCGCCGGGACGAACACCGGGGAGCTGTTTTTT.